This is a list of T cell receptor beta chains from one sample in a study of blood T cells in healthy people across ages. MiXCR, applied by TCRdb to the 5' RACE reads, yields one record per CDR3 protein. Seen here are about 970,000 distinct CDR3 sequences, roughly half observed once, and the top ten hold roughly a fifth. Specimen: blood. Receptors originate from a woman aged 60-70 years in good health. CDR3s include the opening cysteine and the closing phenylalanine or tryptophan. D genes are given only for firm matches.

v_call,j_call,d_call,cdr3_aa
TRBV6-5,TRBJ1-2,TRBD1,CASRRQGTNYGYTF
TRBV6-5,TRBJ1-1,TRBD1,CASLDRVGTEAFF
TRBV14,.,.,CASSQDWASGLYEQYF
TRBV3-1,TRBJ2-7,.,CASSQGVGPYEQYF
TRBV4-1,TRBJ2-1,.,CASSQSPPGLVGYNEQFF
TRBV4-1,TRBJ2-7,.,CASSQGPAFREQYF
TRBV30,TRBJ1-5,.,CAWSVWGGNQPQHF
TRBV4-3,TRBJ2-5,.,CASSPGVGQETQYF
TRBV28,TRBJ2-7,TRBD2,CASAGDQLYEQYF
TRBV29-1,TRBJ2-3,.,CSADRGDTQYF
TRBV6-2/TRBV6-3,TRBJ1-2,.,CASRRQGINYGYTF
TRBV11-2,TRBJ2-2,.,CASSLDYYPGGELFF
TRBV7-8,TRBJ2-3,TRBD2,CASSLGGTSGTDTQYF
TRBV9,TRBJ2-7,.,CASSHYTTSYNEQYF
TRBV7-2,TRBJ2-6,.,CASSLRWGGGANVLTF
TRBV2,TRBJ2-1,.,CATFSSSYNEQFF
TRBV27,TRBJ1-5,TRBD1,CASSPGTGYGNSNQPQHF
TRBV20-1,TRBJ2-7,TRBD2,CSAPAAAGVEQYF
TRBV29-1,TRBJ2-1,TRBD2,CSVLSGLAGNEQFF
TRBV6-2/TRBV6-3,TRBJ2-1,.,CASRAVGRNEQFF
TRBV6-6,TRBJ1-6,TRBD1,CASSYADRAVSPPHF
TRBV20-1,TRBJ1-4,TRBD1,CSARPLDRAPKLFF
TRBV4-2,TRBJ1-6,.,CASSQMPGRSSYNSPLHF
TRBV6-2/TRBV6-3,TRBJ2-7,.,CASRDSPYEQYF